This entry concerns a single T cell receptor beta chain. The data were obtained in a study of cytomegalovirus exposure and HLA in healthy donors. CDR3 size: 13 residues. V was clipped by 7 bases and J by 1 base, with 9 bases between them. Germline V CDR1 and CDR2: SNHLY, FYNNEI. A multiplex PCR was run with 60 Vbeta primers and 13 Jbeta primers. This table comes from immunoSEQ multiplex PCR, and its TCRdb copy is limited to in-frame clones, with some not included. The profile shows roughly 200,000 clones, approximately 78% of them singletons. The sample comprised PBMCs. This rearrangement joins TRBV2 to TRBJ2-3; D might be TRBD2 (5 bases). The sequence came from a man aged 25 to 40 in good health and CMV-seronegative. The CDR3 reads CASKGSGTDTQYF. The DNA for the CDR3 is TGTGCCAGCAAAGGTAGCGGCACAGATACGCAGTATTTT.